The clone carrying this TCR beta chain showed up just a few times. The primer mix had 60 Vbeta and 13 Jbeta primers. Libraries were prepared by immunoSEQ multiplex PCR; TCRdb keeps only in-frame clonotypes and omits some of them. Found here are around 120,000 clones, 55% to 65% of them singletons; the top ten hold 10%. This sample is drawn from a study of cytomegalovirus exposure and HLA in healthy donors. The length of the CDR3 is 12 residues. Germline CDR1 and CDR2: MNHNS and SASEGT. V lost 6 bases, J lost 10 bases, and 15 bases lay in between. This chain links TRBV6-1 with TRBJ1-1; possibly TRBD1 for D (6 bases). Sequencing was done on a sample of PBMCs. This receptor was obtained from a man aged 35 to 55 in good health and CMV-seropositive. This chain's CDR3 is CASRETGSVAFF. DNA of the CDR3: TGTGCCAGCAGGGAAACAGGGAGCGTAGCTTTCTTT.